These 16 T cell receptor beta chains were sequenced from one sample in a study of CD8+ T cells in alopecia areata. The treatment denotes: oral pan-JAK inhibitor, 5-10 mg twice daily. The sequencing template was cDNA reverse transcribed from extracted RNA. The assay was immunoSEQ multiplex PCR, and TCRdb's table has in-frame clones only and misses some. Here the sample spans 150,000 or so clones, 54% being singletons. The starting material was CD8+ T cells sorted from blood, obtained at week 4, from a patient treated with tofacitinib. The source of these receptors is a human donor with alopecia areata.

V usage is TRBV5-1 and J usage is TRBJ2-7; D not certain. Trimming pared 6 bases from V and 2 bases from J, leaving 18 bases between. This CDR3 contains 15 residues. Germline CDR1 is SGHRS and CDR2 is YFSETQ. CDR3 bases: TGCGCCAGCACCAACACCCTGACTGTACCCTACGAGCAGTACTTC. Its translation is CASTNTLTVPYEQYF. Drawing the rest from reference TRBV5-1 and TRBJ2-7, the complete variable domain is KAGVTQTPRYLIKTRGQQVTLSCSPISGHRSVSWYQQTPGQGLQFLFEYFSETQRNKGNFPGRFSGRQFSNSRSEMNVSTLELGDSALYLCASTNTLTVPYEQYFGPGTRLTVT.

This clone has just a few counts. The chain carries TRBV7-9 and TRBJ1-4; D may be TRBD1 (6 bases). The CDR3 is 14 amino acids. Germline CDR1 SEHNR, CDR2 FQNEAQ (reference sequence). V lost 2 bases, J lost 8 bases, and 12 bases lay in between. The CDR3 bases are TGTGCCAGCAGCTTAACAGGGTCCGGCGAAAAACTGTTTTTT. Its protein product is CASSLTGSGEKLFF.

The chain employs TRBV15 and TRBJ1-1; D not resolved. Trimming shortened V by 4 bases and J by 1 base, and 10 bases separated the two germline ends. The CDR3 loop spans 14 amino acids. CDR1 and CDR2 from the germline V gene are LNHNV and YYDKDF (reference sequence). The CDR3 nucleotides read TGTGCCACCAGCAAAGGTGGGCCGAACACTGAAGCTTTCTTT. This codes for CATSKGGPNTEAFF.

V and J are TRBV30 and TRBJ2-1, with D uncertain. The CDR3 is made up of 12 amino acids. Trimming shortened V by 2 bases and J by 8 bases, and 10 bases separated the two germline ends. Per germline, CDR1 GTSNPN and CDR2 SVGIG (reference sequence). For the CDR3, the DNA is TGTGCCTGGAGTCTCGTCGGTGATGAGCAGTTCTTC. Protein product: CAWSLVGDEQFF.

This clone was counted ten times or more. V is TRBV6-5 and J is TRBJ2-7, with D perhaps matching TRBD1 (5 bases). V was cut by 4 bases and J by 2 bases, with 9 bases left in between. CDR1 and CDR2 from the germline V gene are MNHEY and SVGAGI. CDR3 size: 13 residues. This chain's CDR3 is CASSLTETYEQYF. The CDR3 bases are TGTGCCAGCAGTTTGACAGAAACCTACGAGCAGTACTTC.

This sequence joins TRBV13 and TRBJ2-5, with TRBD1 identical over 10 bases. The CDR3 length is 15 residues. V was pared by 4 bases and J by 2 bases, with 4 bases of the junction left unmatched. In germline, CDR1 is PRHDT, CDR2 FYEKMQ (reference sequence). CDR3 coding DNA: TGTGCCAGCAGCTCCCGACAGGGGGCACAAGAGACCCAGTACTTC. Its translation is CASSSRQGAQETQYF. The complete variable domain, with remaining parts taken from reference TRBV13 and TRBJ2-5, reads AAGVIQSPRHLIKEKRETATLKCYPIPRHDTVYWYQQGPGQDPQFLISFYEKMQSDKGSIPDRFSAQQFSDYHSELNMSSLELGDSALYFCASSSRQGAQETQYFGPGTRLLVL.

This clone was seen more than once but under ten times. The chain couples TRBV13 to TRBJ2-1; no clear D gene. The germline CDR1 and CDR2 sequences are PRHDT and FYEKMQ (reference sequence). Trimming took 0 bases from V and 10 from J, leaving 10 bases between them. CDR3 size: 13 residues. This CDR3 is CASSLGDHREQFF. For the CDR3, the DNA is TGTGCCAGCAGCTTAGGGGACCACCGGGAGCAGTTCTTC.

The chain carries TRBV5-6 and TRBJ2-7; D is unclear. CDR3 length equals 14 residues. Trimming cost V 5 bases and J 3 bases, with 15 bases left between them. The germline gives CDR1 SGHDT, CDR2 YYEEEE. DNA of the CDR3: TGTGCCAGCAGTTTAGGATCCAAACTCTACGAGCAGTACTTC. Translated: CASSLGSKLYEQYF. The whole variable domain, filled in from reference TRBV5-6 and TRBJ2-7, reads DAGVTQSPTHLIKTRGQQVTLRCSPKSGHDTVSWYQQALGQGPQFIFQYYEEEERQRGNFPDRFSGHQFPNYSSELNVNALLLGDSALYLCASSLGSKLYEQYFGPGTRLTVT.

The V call is TRBV7-8, the J call TRBJ2-2; a weak D match, TRBD2 (5 bases). There are 14 residues in the CDR3. V gave up 11 bases and J gave up 7 bases, with 20 bases separating them. Germline V gene lookup returns CDR1 SGHVS and CDR2 FQNEAQ. This CDR3 is CAQTAEDEDGELFF. DNA for the CDR3: TGTGCCCAAACCGCGGAGGACGAGGACGGGGAGCTGTTTTTT.

The chain couples TRBV27 to TRBJ2-1; no clear D gene. Germline V gene lookup returns CDR1 MNHEY and CDR2 SMNVEV (reference sequence). V gave up 2 bases and J gave up 4 bases, with 6 bases separating them. There are 13 residues in the CDR3. CDR3 sequence (DNA): TGTGCCAGCAGTTTAGACCGATACAATGAGCAGTTCTTC. Translating it yields CASSLDRYNEQFF.

This clone was detected only once. For the CDR3, the DNA is TGTGCCAGTAGTATAAAAAGGGAGGAAGGGGACAACGAGCAGTACTTC. Translated: CASSIKREEGDNEQYF. V usage is TRBV19 and J usage is TRBJ2-7; D assignment may be TRBD1 or TRBD2 (6 bases each). The CDR3 is made up of 16 amino acids. V shed 2 bases and J shed 5 bases, with 19 bases lying between them. Germline CDR1 is LNHDA and CDR2 is SQIVND (reference sequence).

V is TRBV7-9 and J is TRBJ1-1, with a weak D call TRBD1 (6 bases). CDR1 SEHNR and CDR2 FQNEAQ come from the germline V gene (reference sequence). CDR3 length: 14 amino acids. V was cut by 5 bases and J by 6 bases, with 16 bases left in between. The CDR3 DNA is TGTGCCAGCAGCACTGGTTCCCCAGGGGCTGAAGCTTTCTTT. Translating it yields CASSTGSPGAEAFF.

Concerning this clone: The same CDR3 also results from other DNA sequences found in this sample. In nucleotides, the CDR3 is TGTGCCAGCAGCTTTGGGCAGGCAAATCAGCCCCAGCATTTT. This codes for CASSFGQANQPQHF. The V gene is TRBV7-9, the J gene TRBJ1-5; D gene unclear. This CDR3 comprises 14 residues. Germline lookup yields CDR1 SEHNR and CDR2 FQNEAQ (reference sequence). V lost 3 bases, J lost 4 bases, and 10 bases lay in between.

The chain uses TRBV6-5 and TRBJ2-5; 7 bases match TRBD1. CDR3 length: 16 residues. CDR1 is MNHEY and CDR2 is SVGAGI in the germline V gene. V was pared by 1 base and J by 1 base, with 6 bases of the junction left unmatched. The CDR3 loop is CASSYFEGASQETQYF. CDR3 nucleotides: TGTGCCAGCAGTTACTTCGAGGGGGCCTCCCAAGAGACCCAGTACTTC.

The chain couples TRBV30 to TRBJ2-2, with D maybe TRBD1 (6 bases). The V gene lost 2 bases and the J gene lost 6 bases, with 10 bases spanning the gap. CDR1 is GTSNPN, CDR2 SVGIG, per germline (reference sequence). The CDR3 has 13 residues. In DNA form, the CDR3 reads TGTGCCTGGAGTTCAACAGGGTCCGGGGAGCTGTTTTTT. It specifies CAWSSTGSGELFF.

V is TRBV5-1 and J is TRBJ1-5; D is unclear. Germline V gene lookup returns CDR1 SGHRS and CDR2 YFSETQ. Deletions cut 1 base from V and 2 bases from J, with 7 bases between. The CDR3 covers 14 residues. CDR3 protein: CASSLYGGNQPQHF. The CDR3 DNA reads as TGCGCCAGCAGCTTGTACGGGGGCAATCAGCCCCAGCATTTT.